The clone carrying this T cell receptor (beta chain) was seen ten or more times. Antigen unknown. The CDR3 is 17 residues long. Trimming pared 0 bases from V and 4 bases from J, leaving 18 bases between. The sample belongs to a study of T cells after yellow fever vaccination. Study outcomes and limitations: In post-booster samples, most primary-vaccination clones reappeared (around 95% CD4, approximately 91% CD8).

TCRdb passed the 5' RACE reads through MiXCR, listing each CDR3 protein once. The profile covers under 300,000 distinct CDR3 sequences, with roughly 7.2% appearing a single time and around 0.9% taken by the ten largest. This clonotype originated in a man aged 25 to 45 who received the YFV17D yellow fever vaccine. The sequences come from CD4+ T cells sorted from PBMCs, collected 15 days after the yellow fever booster vaccination. The V gene is TRBV12-3 or TRBV12-4, the J gene TRBJ1-1; a weak D match, TRBD1 (6 bases). The CDR3 is CASSLAYRAPTLTEAFF. For the CDR3, the DNA is TGTGCCAGCAGTTTAGCGTACAGGGCACCGACCCTCACTGAAGCTTTCTTT.